One sample yielded the 3 T cell receptor beta chains listed below, sequenced in a study of blood T cell repertoires in COVID-19. Assay used: immunoSEQ multiplex PCR; TCRdb lists only in-frame clones, some missing. The sample contains some 250,000 clones, roughly four fifths of which appear only once. Sequencing was performed on peripheral blood. Receptor source: a woman aged 55-69 years with active or convalescent COVID-19.

This clone was counted a few times. The V gene is TRBV5-4, the J gene TRBJ1-5; D remains unclear. The CDR3 runs to 17 residues. CDR1 and CDR2 (germline): SGHNT, YYREEE (reference sequence). V lost 5 bases, J lost 0 bases, and 18 bases lay in between. CDR3: CASSQVLALFSNQPQHF. CDR3 sequence (DNA): TGTGCCAGCAGTCAGGTCCTTGCCCTTTTTAGCAATCAGCCCCAGCATTTT.

The chain uses TRBV12-3 or TRBV12-4 and TRBJ1-1; possible D gene TRBD1, 5 bases. Trimming pared 6 bases from V and 3 bases from J, leaving 11 bases between. This CDR3 has 13 residues. This chain's CDR3 is CASRPSGDTEAFF. CDR3 DNA sequence: TGTGCCAGCAGACCCTCGGGGGACACTGAAGCTTTCTTT.

The genes are TRBV2 and TRBJ1-2; 8 positions match TRBD1. The CDR3 spans 14 residues. CDR1 and CDR2 from the germline V gene are SNHLY and FYNNEI. Trimming at V came to 6 bases and at J to 2 bases, leaving 5 bases not matched to a gene. CDR3 region: CASRATGENYGYTF. The CDR3 DNA follows: TGTGCCAGCAGGGCGACAGGGGAGAACTATGGCTACACCTTC.